This TCR beta chain was found in a study of T cells after posttransplantation cyclophosphamide. Assay: immunoSEQ multiplex PCR; the TCRdb copy retains only in-frame clones and omits some. This sample carries some 31,000 clones, none of them present only once. The TCR comes from a woman aged 30 to 39 in good health and a related stem cell transplant donor. The sequencing input was PBMCs.

CDR3 DNA: TGTGCCAGCAGTGACATACAGGGGGGCACTGAAGCTTTCTTT. It yields the protein CASSDIQGGTEAFF. The chain carries TRBV2 and TRBJ1-1; 8 positions agree with TRBD1. V shed 3 bases and J 4 bases; nucleotides not matched to a gene: 4. CDR3 size: 14 residues. From germline, CDR1 is SNHLY and CDR2 FYNNEI. The complete variable domain, with remaining parts taken from reference TRBV2 and TRBJ1-1, reads EPEVTQTPSHQVTQMGQEVILRCVPISNHLYFYWYRQILGQKVEFLVSFYNNEISEKSEIFDDQFSVERPDGSNFTLKIRSTKLEDSAMYFCASSDIQGGTEAFFGQGTRLTVV.